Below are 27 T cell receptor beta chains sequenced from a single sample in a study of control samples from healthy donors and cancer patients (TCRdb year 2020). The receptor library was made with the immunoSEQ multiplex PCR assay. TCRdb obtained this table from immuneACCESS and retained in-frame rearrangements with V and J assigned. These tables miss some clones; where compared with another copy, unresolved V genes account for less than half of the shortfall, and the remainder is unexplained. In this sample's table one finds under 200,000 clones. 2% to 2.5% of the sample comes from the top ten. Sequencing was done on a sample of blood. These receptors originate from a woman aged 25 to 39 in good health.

The CDR3 DNA is TGTGCCAGCAGTTTAAAGTACGAGCAGTACTTC. Protein sequence: CASSLKYEQYF. V gene TRBV12-3 or TRBV12-4 combines with J gene TRBJ2-7; D gene ambiguous. The CDR3 spans 11 residues. V shed 2 bases and J shed 4 bases, with 3 bases lying between them.

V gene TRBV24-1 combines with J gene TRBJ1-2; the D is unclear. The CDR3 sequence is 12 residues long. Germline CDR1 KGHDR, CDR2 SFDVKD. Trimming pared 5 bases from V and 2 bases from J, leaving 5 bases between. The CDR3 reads CATSVGNYGYTF. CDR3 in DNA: TGTGCCACCAGTGTAGGGAACTATGGCTACACCTTC.

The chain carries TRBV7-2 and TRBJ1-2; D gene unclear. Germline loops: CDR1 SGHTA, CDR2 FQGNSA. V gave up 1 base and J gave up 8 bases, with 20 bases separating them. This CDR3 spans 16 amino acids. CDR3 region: CASSLESGRGLGGYTF. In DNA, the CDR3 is TGTGCCAGCAGCTTAGAGTCAGGACGGGGATTGGGCGGCTACACCTTC.

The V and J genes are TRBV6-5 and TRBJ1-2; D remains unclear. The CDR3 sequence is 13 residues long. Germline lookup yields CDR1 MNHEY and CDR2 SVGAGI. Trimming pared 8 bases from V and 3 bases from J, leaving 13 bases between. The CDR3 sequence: CASSGIADYGYTF. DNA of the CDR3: TGTGCCAGCTCGGGGATCGCGGACTATGGCTACACCTTC.

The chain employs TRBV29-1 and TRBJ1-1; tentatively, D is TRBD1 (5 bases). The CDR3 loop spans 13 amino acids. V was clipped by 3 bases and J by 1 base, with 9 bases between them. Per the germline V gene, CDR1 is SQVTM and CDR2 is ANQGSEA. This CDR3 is CSVERGRNTEAFF. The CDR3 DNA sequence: TGCAGCGTTGAGAGGGGAAGGAACACTGAAGCTTTCTTT.

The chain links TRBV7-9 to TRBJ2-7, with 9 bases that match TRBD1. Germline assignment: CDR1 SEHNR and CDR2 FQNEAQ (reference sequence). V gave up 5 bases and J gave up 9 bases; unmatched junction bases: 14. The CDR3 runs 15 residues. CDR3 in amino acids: CASSLYIPGQGLQYF. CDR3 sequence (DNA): TGTGCCAGCAGCCTCTATATTCCGGGACAGGGTCTGCAGTACTTC. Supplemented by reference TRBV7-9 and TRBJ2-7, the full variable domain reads DTGVSQNPRHKITKRGQNVTFRCDPISEHNRLYWYRQTLGQGPEFLTYFQNEAQLEKSRLLSDRFSAERPKGSFSTLEIQRTEQGDSAMYLCASSLYIPGQGLQYFGPGTRLTVT.

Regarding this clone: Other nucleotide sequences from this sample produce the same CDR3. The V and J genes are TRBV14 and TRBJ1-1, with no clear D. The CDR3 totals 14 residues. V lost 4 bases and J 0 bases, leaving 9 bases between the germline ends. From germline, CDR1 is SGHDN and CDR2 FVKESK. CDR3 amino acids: CASSLAGMNTEAFF. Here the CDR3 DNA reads TGTGCCAGCAGCCTGGCAGGCATGAACACTGAAGCTTTCTTT.

The CDR3, as DNA: TGTGCCAGCAGTTCGCCTCAACAGGGGACCTATGGCTACACCTTC. Translation gives CASSSPQQGTYGYTF. The chain couples TRBV6-2 or TRBV6-3 to TRBJ1-2, with 7 bases identical to TRBD1. Trimming removed 4 bases from V and 4 bases from J; junction bases left unmatched: 9. The length of the CDR3 is 15 residues. Germline V gives CDR1 MNHEY, CDR2 SVGEGT.

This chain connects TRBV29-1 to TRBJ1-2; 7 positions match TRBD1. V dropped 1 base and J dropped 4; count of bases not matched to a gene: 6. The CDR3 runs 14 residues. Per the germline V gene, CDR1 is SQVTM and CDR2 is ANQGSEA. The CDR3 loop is CSVEAEGARYGYTF. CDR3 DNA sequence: TGCAGCGTTGAAGCGGAGGGGGCTCGCTATGGCTACACCTTC.

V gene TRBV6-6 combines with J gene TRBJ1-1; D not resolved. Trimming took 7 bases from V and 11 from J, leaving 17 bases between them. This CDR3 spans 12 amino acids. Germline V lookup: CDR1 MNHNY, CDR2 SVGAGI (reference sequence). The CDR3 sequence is CASTPTRLRAFF. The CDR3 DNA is TGTGCCAGCACCCCTACCCGACTGCGGGCTTTCTTT.

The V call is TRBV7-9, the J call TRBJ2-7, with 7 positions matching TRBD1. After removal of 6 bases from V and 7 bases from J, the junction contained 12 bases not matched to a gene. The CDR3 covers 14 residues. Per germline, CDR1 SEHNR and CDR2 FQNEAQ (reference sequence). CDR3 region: CASRVSRGSLEQYF. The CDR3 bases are TGTGCCAGCAGAGTCTCCAGGGGGAGTTTAGAGCAGTACTTC.

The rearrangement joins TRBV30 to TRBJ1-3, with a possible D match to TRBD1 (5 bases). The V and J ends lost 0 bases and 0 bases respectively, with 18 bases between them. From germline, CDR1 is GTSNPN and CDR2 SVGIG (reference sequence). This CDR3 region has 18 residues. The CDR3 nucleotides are TGTGCCTGGAGTGTAGTCGGTTCCGACAGACCCTCTGGAAACACCATATATTTT. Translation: CAWSVVGSDRPSGNTIYF.

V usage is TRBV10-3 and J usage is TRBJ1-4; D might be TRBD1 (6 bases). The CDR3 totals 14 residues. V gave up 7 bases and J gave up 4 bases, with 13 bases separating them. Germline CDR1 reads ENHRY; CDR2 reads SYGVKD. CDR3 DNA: TGTGCCATCAAGCAAGGGGGAGGTAATGAAAAACTGTTTTTT. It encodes CAIKQGGGNEKLFF.

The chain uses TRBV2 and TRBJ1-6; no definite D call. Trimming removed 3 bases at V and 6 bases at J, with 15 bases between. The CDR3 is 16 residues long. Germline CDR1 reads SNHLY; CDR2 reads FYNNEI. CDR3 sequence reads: CASSDLAGTINSPLHF. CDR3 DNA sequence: TGTGCCAGCAGTGATCTGGCGGGTACTATTAATTCACCCCTCCACTTT. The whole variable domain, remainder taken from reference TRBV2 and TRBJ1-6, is EPEVTQTPSHQVTQMGQEVILRCVPISNHLYFYWYRQILGQKVEFLVSFYNNEISEKSEIFDDQFSVERPDGSNFTLKIRSTKLEDSAMYFCASSDLAGTINSPLHFGNGTRLTVT.

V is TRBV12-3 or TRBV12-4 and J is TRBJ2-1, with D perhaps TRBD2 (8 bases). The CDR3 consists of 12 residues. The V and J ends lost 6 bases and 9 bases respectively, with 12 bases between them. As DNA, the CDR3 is TGTGCCAGCAGGCGGGGGGACAGTGAGCAGTTCTTC. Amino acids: CASRRGDSEQFF.

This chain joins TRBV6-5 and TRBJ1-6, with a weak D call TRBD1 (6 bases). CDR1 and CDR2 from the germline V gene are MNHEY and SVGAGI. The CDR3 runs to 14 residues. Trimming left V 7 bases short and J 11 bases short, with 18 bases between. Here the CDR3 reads CASKTGLLSAPLHF. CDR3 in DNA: TGTGCCAGCAAAACAGGGTTGCTTTCTGCACCCCTCCACTTT.

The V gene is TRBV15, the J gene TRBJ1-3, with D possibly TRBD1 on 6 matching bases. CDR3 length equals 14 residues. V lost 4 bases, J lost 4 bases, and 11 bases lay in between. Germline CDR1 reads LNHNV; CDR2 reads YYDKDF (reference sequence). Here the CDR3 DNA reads TGTGCCACCAGCAACACAGGGTCCGGAAACACCATATATTTT. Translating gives CATSNTGSGNTIYF.

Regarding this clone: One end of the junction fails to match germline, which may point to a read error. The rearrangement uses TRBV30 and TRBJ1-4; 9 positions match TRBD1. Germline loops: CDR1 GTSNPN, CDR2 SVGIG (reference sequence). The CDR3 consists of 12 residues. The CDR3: CAWSVSGTGSMF. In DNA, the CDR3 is TGTGCCTGGAGTGTATCGGGGACAGGGAGTATGTTT.

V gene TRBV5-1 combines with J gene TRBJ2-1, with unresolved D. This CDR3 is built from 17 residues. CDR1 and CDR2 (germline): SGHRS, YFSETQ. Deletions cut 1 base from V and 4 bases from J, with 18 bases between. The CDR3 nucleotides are TGCGCCAGCAGCTTGCCCGTTGACGTTCTAACGTACAATGAGCAGTTCTTC. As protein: CASSLPVDVLTYNEQFF.

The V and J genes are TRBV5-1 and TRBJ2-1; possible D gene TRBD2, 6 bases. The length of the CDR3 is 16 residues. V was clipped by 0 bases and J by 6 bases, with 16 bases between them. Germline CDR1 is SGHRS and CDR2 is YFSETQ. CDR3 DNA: TGCGCCAGCAGCTTGGGCTCGGGGAGGCCTATCAATGAGCAGTTCTTC. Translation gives CASSLGSGRPINEQFF.

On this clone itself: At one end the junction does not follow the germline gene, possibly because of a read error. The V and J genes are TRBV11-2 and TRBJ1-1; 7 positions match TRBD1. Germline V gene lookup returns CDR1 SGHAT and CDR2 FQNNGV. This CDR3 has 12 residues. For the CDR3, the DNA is TGTGCCAGCAGCATAGACAGGGTGACAACTTTCTTT. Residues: CASSIDRVTTFF.

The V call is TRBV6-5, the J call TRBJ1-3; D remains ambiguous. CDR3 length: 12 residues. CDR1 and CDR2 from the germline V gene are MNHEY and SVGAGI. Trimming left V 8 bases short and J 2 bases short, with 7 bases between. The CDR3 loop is CASRQTGNTIYF. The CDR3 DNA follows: TGTGCCAGCCGTCAGACTGGAAACACCATATATTTT.

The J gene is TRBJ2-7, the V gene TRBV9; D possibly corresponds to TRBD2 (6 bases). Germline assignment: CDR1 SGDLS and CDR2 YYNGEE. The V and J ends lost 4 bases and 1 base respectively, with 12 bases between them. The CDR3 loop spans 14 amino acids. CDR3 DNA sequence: TGTGCCAGCAGCCGGGACTGGGCTTCCTACGAGCAGTACTTC. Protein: CASSRDWASYEQYF.

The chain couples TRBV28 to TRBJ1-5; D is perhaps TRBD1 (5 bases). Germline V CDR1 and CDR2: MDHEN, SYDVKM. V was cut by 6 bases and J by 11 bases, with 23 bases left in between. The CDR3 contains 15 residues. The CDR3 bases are TGTGCCAGCAGGCGACGGGGGAGGGACGGTATGGCCCAGCATTTT. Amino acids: CASRRRGRDGMAQHF. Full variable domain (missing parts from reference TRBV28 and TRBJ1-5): DVKVTQSSRYLVKRTGEKVFLECVQDMDHENMFWYRQDPGLGLRLIYFSYDVKMKEKGDIPEGYSVSREKKERFSLILESASTNQTSMYLCASRRRGRDGMAQHFGDGTRLSIL.

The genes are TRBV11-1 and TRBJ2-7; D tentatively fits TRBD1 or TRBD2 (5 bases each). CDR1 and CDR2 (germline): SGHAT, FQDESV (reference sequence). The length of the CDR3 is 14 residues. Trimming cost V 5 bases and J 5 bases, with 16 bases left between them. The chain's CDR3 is CASSPPGRPDEQYF. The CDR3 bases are TGTGCCAGCAGCCCACCGGGACGCCCTGACGAGCAGTACTTC.

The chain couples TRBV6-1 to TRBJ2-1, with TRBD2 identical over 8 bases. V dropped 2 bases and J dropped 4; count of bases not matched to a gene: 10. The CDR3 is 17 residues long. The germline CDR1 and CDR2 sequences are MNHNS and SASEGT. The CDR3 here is CASSELGGGLYYNEQFF. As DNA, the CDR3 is TGTGCCAGCAGTGAACTCGGCGGGGGGTTATATTACAATGAGCAGTTCTTC.

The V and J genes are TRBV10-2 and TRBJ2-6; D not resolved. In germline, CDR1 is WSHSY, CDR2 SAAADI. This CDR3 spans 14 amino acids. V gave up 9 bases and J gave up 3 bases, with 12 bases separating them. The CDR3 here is CASLGSSGANVLTF. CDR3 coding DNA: TGCGCCAGTCTAGGCAGTAGTGGGGCCAACGTCCTGACTTTC.